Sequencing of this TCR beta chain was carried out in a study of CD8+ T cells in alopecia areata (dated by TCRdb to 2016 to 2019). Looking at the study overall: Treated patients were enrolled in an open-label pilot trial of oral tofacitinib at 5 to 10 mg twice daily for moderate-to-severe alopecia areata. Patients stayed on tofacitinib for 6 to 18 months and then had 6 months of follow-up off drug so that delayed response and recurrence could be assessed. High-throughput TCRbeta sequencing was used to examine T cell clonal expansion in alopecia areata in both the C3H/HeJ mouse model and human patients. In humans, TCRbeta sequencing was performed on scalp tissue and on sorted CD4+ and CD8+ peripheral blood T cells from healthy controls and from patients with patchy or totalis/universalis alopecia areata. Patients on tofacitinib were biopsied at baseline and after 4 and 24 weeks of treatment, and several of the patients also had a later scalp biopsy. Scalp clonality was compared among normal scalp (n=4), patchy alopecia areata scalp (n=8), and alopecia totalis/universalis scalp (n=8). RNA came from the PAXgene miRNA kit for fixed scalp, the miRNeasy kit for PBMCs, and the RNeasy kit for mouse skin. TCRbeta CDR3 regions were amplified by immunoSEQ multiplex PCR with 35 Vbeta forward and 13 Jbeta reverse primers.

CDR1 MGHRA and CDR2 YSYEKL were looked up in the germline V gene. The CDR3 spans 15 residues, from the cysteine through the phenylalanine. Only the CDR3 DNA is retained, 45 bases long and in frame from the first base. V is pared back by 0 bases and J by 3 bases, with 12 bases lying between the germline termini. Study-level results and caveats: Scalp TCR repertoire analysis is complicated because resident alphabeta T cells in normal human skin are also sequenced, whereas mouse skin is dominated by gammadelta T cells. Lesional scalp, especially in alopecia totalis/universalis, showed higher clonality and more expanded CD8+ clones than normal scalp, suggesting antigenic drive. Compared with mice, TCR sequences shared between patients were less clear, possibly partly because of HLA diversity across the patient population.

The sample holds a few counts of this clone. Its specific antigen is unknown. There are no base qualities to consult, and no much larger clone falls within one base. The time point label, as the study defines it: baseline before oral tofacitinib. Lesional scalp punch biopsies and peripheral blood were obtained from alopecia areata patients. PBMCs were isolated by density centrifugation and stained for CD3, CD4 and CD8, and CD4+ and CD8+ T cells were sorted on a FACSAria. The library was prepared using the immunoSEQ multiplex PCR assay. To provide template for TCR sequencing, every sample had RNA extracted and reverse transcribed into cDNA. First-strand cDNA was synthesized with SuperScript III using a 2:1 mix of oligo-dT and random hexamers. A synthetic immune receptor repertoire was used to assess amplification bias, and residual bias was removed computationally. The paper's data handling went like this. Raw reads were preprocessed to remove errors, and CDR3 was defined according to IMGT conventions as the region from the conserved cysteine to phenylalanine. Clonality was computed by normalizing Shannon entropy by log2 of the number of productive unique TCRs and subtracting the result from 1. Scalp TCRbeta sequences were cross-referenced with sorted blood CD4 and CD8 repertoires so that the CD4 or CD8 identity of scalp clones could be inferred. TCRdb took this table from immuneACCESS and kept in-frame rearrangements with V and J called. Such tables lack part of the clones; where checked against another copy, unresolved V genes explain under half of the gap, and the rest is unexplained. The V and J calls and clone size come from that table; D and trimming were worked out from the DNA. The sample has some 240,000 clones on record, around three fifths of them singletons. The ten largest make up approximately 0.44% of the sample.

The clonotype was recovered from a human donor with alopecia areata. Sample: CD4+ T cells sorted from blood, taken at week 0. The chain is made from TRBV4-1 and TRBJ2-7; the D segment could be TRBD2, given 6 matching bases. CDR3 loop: CASSQDGGSYYEQYF. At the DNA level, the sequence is TGCGCCAGCAGCCAAGATGGAGGGAGCTACTACGAGCAGTACTTC.